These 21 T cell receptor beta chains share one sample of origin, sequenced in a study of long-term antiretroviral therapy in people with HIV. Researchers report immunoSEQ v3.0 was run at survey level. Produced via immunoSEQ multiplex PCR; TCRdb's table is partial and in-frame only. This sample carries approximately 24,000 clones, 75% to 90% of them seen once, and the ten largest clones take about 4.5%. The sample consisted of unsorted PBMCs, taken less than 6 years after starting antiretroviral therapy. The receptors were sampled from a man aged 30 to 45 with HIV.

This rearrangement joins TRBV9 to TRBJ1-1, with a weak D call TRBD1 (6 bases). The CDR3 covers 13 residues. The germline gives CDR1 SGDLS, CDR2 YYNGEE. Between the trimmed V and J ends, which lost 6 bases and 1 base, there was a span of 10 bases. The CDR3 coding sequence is TGTGCCAGCAACAGGGACGGGAACACTGAAGCTTTCTTT. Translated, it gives CASNRDGNTEAFF.

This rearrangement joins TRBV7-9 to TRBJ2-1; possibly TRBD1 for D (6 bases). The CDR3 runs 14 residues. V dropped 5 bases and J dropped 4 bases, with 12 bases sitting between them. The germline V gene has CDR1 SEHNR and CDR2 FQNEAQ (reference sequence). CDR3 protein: CASSQLDSYNEQFF. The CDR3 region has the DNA TGTGCCAGCAGCCAATTGGACAGTTACAATGAGCAGTTCTTC.

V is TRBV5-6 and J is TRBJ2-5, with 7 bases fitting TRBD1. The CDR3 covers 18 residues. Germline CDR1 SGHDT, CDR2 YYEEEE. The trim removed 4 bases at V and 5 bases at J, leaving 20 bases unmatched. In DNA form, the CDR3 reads TGTGCCAGCAGCACAACGACAGGGCTGGTTGACGAGTTTGAGACCCAGTACTTC. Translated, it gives CASSTTTGLVDEFETQYF.

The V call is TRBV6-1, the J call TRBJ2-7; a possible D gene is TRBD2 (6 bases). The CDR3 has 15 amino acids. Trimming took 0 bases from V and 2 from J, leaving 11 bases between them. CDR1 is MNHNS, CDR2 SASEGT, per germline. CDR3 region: CASSEAPSDPYEQYF. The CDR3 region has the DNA TGTGCCAGCAGTGAAGCCCCTAGCGATCCCTACGAGCAGTACTTC.

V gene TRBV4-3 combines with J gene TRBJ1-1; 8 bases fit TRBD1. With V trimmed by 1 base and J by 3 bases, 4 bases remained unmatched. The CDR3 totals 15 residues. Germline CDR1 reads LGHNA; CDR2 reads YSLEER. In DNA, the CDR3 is TGCGCCAGCAGCCAAGTTGGACAGGGAGACACTGAAGCTTTCTTT. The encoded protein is CASSQVGQGDTEAFF.

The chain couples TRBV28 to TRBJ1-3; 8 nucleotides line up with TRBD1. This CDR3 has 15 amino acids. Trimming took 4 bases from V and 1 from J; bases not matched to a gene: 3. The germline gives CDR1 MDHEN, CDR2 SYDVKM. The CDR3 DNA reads TGTGCCAGCAGTTCGGACAGGGTTTCTGGAAACACCATATATTTT. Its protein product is CASSSDRVSGNTIYF.

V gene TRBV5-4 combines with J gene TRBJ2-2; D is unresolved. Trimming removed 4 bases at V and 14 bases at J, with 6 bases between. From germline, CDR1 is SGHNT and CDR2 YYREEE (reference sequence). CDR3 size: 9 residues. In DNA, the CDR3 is TGTGCCAGCAGCGCTCTTCTGTTTTTT. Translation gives CASSALLFF.

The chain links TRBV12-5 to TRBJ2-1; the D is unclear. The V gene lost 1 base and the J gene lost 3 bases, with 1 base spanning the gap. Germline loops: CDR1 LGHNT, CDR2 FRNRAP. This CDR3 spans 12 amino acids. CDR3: CASGLDYNEQFF. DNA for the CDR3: TGTGCTAGTGGTTTGGACTACAATGAGCAGTTCTTC.

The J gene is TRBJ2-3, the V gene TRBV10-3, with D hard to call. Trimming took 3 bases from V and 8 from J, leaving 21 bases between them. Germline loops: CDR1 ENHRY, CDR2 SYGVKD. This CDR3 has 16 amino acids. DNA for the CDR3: TGTGCCATCAGTGAACTTGGTCCGGGTGCAGGCGGTACGCAGTATTTT. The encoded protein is CAISELGPGAGGTQYF.

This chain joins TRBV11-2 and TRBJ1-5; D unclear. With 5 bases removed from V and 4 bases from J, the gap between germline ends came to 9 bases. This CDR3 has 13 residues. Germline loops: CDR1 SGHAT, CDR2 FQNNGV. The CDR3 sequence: CASSVGPNQPQHF. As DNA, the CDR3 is TGTGCCAGCAGCGTAGGCCCGAATCAGCCCCAGCATTTT.

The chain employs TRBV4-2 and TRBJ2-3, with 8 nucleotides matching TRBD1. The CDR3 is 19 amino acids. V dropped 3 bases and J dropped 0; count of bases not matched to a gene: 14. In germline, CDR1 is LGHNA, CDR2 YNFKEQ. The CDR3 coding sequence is TGTGCCAGCAGCCATGCACAGGGGGAGCGGGCAAGCAGCACAGATACGCAGTATTTT. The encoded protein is CASSHAQGERASSTDTQYF.

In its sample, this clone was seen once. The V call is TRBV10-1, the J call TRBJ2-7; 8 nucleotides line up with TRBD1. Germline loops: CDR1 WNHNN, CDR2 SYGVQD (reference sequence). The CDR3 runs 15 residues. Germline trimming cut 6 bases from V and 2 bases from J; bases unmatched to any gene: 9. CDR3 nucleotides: TGCGCCAGCAGGGGGGGATCGGACAGGGCCTACGAGCAGTACTTC. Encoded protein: CASRGGSDRAYEQYF.

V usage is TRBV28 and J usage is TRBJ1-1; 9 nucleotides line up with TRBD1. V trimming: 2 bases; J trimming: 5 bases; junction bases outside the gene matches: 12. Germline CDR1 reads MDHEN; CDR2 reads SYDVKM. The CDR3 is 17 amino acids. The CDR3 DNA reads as TGTGCCAGCAGTTTAGTACATATCACAGGGGGCCGGACTGAAGCTTTCTTT. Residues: CASSLVHITGGRTEAFF.

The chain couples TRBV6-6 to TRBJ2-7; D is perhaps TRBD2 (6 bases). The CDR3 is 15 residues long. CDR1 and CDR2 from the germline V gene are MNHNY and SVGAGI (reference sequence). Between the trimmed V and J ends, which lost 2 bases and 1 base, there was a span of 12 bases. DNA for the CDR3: TGTGCCAGCAGTTACGGGGGTGGGGGGTCCTACGAGCAGTACTTC. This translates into CASSYGGGGSYEQYF.

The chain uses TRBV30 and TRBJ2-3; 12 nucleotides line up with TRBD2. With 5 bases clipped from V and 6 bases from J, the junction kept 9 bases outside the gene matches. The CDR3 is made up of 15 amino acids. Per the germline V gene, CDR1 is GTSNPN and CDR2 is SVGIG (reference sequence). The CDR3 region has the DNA TGTGCCTGGGGTTTGACTAGCGGGGGTGGTGATACGCAGTATTTT. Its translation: CAWGLTSGGGDTQYF.

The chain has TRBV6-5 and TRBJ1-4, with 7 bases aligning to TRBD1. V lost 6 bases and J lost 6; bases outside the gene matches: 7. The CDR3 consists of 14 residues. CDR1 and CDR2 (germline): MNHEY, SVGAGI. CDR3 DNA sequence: TGTGCCAGCAGACGAGGGGGCGGTGATGAAAAACTGTTTTTT. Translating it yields CASRRGGGDEKLFF.

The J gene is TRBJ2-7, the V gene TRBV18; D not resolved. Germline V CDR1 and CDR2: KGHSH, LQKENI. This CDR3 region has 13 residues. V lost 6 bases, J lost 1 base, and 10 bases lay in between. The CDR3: CASSPTGSYEQYF. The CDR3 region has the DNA TGTGCCAGCTCCCCTACTGGATCCTACGAGCAGTACTTC.

The CDR3 region has the DNA TGTGCCAGCAGCTTAGTGGCAGGGCCGGGCGAGCAGTACTTC. It specifies CASSLVAGPGEQYF. V gene TRBV7-3 combines with J gene TRBJ2-7; tentative D call: TRBD1 (5 bases). This CDR3 comprises 14 residues. Deletions cut 2 bases from V and 6 bases from J, with 14 bases between. Germline-derived CDR1 and CDR2 are SGHTA and FQGTGA. Using reference TRBV7-3 and TRBJ2-7 for the parts outside the CDR3, the full variable domain is GAGVSQTPSNKVTEKGKYVELRCDPISGHTALYWYRQSLGQGPEFLIYFQGTGAADDSGLPNDRFFAVRPEGSVSTLKIQRTERGDSAVYLCASSLVAGPGEQYFGPGTRLTVT.

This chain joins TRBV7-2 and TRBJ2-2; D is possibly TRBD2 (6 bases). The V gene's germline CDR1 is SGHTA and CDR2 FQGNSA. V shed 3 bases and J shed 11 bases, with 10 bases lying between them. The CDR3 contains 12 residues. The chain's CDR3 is CASSFREAELFF. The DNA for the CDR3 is TGTGCCAGCAGCTTTAGGGAGGCAGAGCTGTTTTTT.

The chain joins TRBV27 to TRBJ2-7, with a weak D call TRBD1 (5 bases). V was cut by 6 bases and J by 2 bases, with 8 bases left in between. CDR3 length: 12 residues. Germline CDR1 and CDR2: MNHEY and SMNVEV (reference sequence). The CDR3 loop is CASRAQAYEQYF. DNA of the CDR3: TGTGCCAGCAGAGCACAGGCCTACGAGCAGTACTTC.

DNA for the CDR3: TGCGCCAGCAGCCACCGGGACTCTGGGAACACCGGGGAGCTGTTTTTT. Translating it yields CASSHRDSGNTGELFF. V and J are TRBV4-3 and TRBJ2-2; D might be TRBD2 (6 bases). The CDR3 is made up of 16 amino acids. With 3 bases removed from V and 1 base from J, the gap between germline ends came to 12 bases. Germline V gene data show CDR1 as LGHNA and CDR2 as YSLEER.